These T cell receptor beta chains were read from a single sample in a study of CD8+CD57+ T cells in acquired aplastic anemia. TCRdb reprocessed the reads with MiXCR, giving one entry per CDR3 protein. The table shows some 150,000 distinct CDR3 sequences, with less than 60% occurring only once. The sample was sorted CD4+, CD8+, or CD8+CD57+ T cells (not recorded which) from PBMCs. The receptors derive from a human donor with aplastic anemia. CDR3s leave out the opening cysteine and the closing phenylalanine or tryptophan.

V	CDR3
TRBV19	ASSISRRLGSNEQF
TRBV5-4	ASSLGREGAGRYGYT
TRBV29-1	SGWVENEKLF
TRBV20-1	SASGQGNEQY
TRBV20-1	SASPSGGPMYQETQY
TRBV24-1	ATSDLADMEEKLF
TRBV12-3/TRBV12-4	ASSCPGQGALQPGANVLT
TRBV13	ASSLVSGTGSLSPLH
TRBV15	ATSRDRTPNTEAF
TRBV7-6	ASSLRASNEKLF
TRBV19	ASSMAGARNTEAF
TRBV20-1	SARVPGTGNQPQH
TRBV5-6	ASSFRLGQMNTEAF
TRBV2	ASVWGSSRDIEAF
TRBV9	ASSVVGDTQY
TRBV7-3	ASSSGLADYNEQF
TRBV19	ASTRGPYGYT
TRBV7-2	ASRGHGSGNTIY
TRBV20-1	SALKGTDTQY
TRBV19	ASRPQGASNQPQH
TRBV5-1	ASSTRPGQGMNTEAF
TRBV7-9	ASSLGGGPTEAF
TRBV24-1	ATSDDRGWGNQPQH
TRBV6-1	ASSDRGTNGYT
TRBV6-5	ASSYGYASSPLH